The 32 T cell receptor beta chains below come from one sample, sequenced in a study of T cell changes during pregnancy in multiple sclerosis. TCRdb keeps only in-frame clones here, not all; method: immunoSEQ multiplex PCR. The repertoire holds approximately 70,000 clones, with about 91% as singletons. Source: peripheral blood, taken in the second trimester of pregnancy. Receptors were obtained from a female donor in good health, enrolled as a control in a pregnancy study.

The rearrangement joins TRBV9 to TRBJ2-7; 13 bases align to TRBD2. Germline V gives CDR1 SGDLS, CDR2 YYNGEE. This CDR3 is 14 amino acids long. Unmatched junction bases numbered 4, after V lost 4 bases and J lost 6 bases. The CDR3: CASSFTSGRGEQYF. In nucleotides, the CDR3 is TGTGCCAGCAGCTTCACTAGCGGGAGGGGCGAGCAGTACTTC. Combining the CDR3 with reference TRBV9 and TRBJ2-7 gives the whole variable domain DSGVTQTPKHLITATGQRVTLRCSPRSGDLSVYWYQQSLDQGLQFLIQYYNGEERAKGNILERFSAQQFPDLHSELNLSSLELGDSALYFCASSFTSGRGEQYFGPGTRLTVT.

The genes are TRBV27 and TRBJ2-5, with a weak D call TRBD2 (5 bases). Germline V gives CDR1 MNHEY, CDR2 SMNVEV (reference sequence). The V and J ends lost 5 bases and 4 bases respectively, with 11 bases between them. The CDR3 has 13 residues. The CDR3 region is CASSTGKGETQYF. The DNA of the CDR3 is TGTGCCAGCAGTACCGGGAAGGGAGAGACCCAGTACTTC.

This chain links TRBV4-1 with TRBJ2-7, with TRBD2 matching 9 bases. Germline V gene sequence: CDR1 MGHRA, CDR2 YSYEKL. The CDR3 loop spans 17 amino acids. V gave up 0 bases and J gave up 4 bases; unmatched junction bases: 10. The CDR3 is CASSQEPSGGRAYEQYF. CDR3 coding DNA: TGCGCCAGCAGCCAAGAGCCATCCGGCGGGAGGGCTTACGAGCAGTACTTC.

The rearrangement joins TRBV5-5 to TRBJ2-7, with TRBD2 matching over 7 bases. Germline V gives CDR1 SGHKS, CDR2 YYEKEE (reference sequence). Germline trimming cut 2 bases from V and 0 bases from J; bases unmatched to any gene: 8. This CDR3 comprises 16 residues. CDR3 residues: CASSLYAGEVSYEQYF. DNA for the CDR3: TGTGCCAGCAGCTTATATGCGGGGGAAGTCTCCTACGAGCAGTACTTC.

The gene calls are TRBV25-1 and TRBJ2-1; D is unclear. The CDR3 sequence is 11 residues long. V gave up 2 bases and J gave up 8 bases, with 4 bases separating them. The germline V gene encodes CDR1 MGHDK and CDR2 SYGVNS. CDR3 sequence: CASSEAHEQFF. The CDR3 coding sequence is TGTGCCAGCAGTGAAGCGCATGAGCAGTTCTTC.

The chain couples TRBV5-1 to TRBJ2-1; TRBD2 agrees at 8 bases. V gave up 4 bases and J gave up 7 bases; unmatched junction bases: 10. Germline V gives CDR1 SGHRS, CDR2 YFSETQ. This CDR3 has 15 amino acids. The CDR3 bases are TGCGCCAGCAGCCTAAGGGCGGGGGGCCAAAATGAGCAGTTCTTC. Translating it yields CASSLRAGGQNEQFF.

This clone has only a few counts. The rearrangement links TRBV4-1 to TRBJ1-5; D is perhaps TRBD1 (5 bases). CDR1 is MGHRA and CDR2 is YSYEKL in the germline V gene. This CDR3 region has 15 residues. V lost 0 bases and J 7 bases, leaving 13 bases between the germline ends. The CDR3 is CASSQEPSRGQPQHF. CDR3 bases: TGCGCCAGCAGCCAAGAGCCGTCGCGGGGCCAGCCCCAGCATTTT.

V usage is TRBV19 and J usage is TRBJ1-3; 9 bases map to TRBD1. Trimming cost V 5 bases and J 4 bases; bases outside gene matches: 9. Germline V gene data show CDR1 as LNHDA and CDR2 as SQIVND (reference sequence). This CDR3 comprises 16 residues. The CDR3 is CASSPRDRVSGNTIYF. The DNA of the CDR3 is TGTGCCAGTAGTCCCCGGGACAGGGTTTCCGGAAACACCATATATTTT.

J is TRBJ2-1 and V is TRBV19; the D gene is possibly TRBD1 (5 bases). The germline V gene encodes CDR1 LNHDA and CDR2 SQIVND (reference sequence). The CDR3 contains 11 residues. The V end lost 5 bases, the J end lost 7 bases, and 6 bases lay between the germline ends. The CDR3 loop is CASSQGNEQFF. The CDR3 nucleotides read TGTGCCAGTAGTCAGGGTAATGAGCAGTTCTTC.

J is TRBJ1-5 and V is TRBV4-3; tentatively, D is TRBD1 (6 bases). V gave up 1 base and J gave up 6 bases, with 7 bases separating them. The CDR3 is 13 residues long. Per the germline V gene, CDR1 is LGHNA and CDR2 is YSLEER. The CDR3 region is CASSQGGGQPQHF. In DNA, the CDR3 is TGCGCCAGCAGCCAAGGAGGGGGTCAGCCCCAGCATTTT.

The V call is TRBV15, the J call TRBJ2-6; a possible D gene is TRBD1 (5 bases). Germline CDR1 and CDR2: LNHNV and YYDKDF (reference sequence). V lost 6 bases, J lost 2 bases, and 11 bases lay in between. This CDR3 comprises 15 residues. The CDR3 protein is CATREWGAGANVLTF. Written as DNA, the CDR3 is TGTGCCACCAGGGAGTGGGGCGCTGGGGCCAACGTCCTGACTTTC.

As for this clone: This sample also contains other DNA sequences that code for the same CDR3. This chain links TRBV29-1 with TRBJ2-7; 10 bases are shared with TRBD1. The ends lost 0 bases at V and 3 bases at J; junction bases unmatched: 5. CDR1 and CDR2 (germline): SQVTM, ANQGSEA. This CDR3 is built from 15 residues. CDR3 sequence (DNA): TGCAGCGTTGAAGAGAGTGGGACAGGGGTCTACGAGCAGTACTTC. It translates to CSVEESGTGVYEQYF.

The CDR3 is CASSSERRDRYYEQYF. The CDR3 DNA is TGTGCCAGCAGTTCGGAACGCCGGGACAGGTACTACGAGCAGTACTTC. The J gene is TRBJ2-7, the V gene TRBV27, with TRBD1 matching over 8 bases. Per the germline V gene, CDR1 is MNHEY and CDR2 is SMNVEV (reference sequence). V lost 4 bases, J lost 3 bases, and 11 bases stayed unmatched. CDR3 length equals 16 residues.

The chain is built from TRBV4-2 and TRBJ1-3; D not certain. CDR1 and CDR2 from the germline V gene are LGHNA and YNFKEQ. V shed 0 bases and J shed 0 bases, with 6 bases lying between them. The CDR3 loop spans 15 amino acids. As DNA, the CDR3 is TGTGCCAGCAGCCAAGAAGGGAGCTCTGGAAACACCATATATTTT. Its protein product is CASSQEGSSGNTIYF.

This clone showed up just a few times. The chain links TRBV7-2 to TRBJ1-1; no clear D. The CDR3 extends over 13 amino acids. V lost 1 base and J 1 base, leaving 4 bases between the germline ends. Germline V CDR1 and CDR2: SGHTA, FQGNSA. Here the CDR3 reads CASSLEPNTEAFF. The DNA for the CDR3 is TGTGCCAGCAGCTTAGAGCCGAACACTGAAGCTTTCTTT.

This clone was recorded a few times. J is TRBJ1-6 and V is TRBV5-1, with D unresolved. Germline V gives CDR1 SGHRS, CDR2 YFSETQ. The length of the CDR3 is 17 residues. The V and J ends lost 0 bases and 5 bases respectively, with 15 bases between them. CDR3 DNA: TGCGCCAGCAGCTTGGGGATCGGGAGGCGAGATAATTCACCCCTCCACTTT. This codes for CASSLGIGRRDNSPLHF.

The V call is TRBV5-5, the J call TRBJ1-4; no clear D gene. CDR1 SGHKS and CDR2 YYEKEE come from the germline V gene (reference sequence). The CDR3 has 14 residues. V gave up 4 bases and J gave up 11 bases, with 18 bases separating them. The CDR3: CASSQVERARKLFF. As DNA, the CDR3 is TGTGCCAGCAGCCAAGTGGAGAGAGCGCGGAAACTGTTTTTT.

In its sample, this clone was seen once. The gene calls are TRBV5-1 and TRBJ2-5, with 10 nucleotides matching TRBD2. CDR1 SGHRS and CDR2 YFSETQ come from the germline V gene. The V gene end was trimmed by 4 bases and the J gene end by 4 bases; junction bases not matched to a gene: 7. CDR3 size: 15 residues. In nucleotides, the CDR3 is TGCGCCAGCAGCCCGGGTAGCGGGAGGATAGAGACCCAGTACTTC. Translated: CASSPGSGRIETQYF.

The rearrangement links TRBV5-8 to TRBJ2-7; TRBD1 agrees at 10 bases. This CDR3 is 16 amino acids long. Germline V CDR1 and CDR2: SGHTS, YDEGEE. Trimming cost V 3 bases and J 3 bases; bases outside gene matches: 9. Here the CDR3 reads CASSWGTGELGYEQYF. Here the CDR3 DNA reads TGTGCCAGCAGCTGGGGGACAGGGGAATTAGGCTACGAGCAGTACTTC.

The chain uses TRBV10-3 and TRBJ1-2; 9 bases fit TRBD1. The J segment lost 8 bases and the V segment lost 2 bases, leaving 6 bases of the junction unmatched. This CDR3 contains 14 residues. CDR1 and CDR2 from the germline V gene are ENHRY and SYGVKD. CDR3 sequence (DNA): TGTGCCATCAGTGAGGCACAGGGGGCTGGGGGCTACACCTTC. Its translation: CAISEAQGAGGYTF.

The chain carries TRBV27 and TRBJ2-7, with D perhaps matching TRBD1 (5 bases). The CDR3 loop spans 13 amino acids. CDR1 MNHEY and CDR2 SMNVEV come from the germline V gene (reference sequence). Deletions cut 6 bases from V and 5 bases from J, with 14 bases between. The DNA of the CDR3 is TGTGCCAGCAGGGATGTTGGGGCGGACGAGCAGTACTTC. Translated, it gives CASRDVGADEQYF.

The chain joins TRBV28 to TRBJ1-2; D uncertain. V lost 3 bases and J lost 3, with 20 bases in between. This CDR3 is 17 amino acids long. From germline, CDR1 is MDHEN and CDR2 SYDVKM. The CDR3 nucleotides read TGTGCCAGCAGTTTCAACCGGGGAGGGATGAGGTACTATGGCTACACCTTC. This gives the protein CASSFNRGGMRYYGYTF.

The CDR3 nucleotides read TGCGCCAGCAGCCCAAGGGACAGGGCCTACGAGCAGTACTTC. This sequence encodes CASSPRDRAYEQYF. The chain combines TRBV5-1 with TRBJ2-7; TRBD1 matches at 9 bases. V dropped 4 bases and J dropped 2; count of bases not matched to a gene: 4. The CDR3 length is 14 residues. Germline CDR1 and CDR2: SGHRS and YFSETQ.

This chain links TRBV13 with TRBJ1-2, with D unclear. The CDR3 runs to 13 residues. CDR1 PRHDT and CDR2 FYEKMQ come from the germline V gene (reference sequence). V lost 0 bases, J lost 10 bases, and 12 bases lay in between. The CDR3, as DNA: TGTGCCAGCAGCTTAGGTCGACGGGAAGTCTACACCTTC. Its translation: CASSLGRREVYTF.

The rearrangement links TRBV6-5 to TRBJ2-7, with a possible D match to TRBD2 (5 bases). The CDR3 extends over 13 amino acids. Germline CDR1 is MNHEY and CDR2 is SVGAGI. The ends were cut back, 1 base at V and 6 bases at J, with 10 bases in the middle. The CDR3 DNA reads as TGTGCCAGCAGTTACTTCCGGGGAGCCGAGCAGTACTTC. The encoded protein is CASSYFRGAEQYF.

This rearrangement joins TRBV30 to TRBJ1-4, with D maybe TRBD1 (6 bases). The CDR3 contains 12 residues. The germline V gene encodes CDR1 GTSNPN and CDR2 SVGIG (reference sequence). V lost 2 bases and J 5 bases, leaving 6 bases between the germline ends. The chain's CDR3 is CAWSQGNEKLFF. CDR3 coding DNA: TGTGCCTGGAGTCAGGGGAATGAAAAACTGTTTTTT. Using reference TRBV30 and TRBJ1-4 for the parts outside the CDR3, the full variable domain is SQTIHQWPATLVQPVGSPLSLECTVEGTSNPNLYWYRQAAGRGLQLLFYSVGIGQISSEVPQNLSASRPQDRQFILSSKKLLLSDSGFYLCAWSQGNEKLFFGSGTQLSVL.

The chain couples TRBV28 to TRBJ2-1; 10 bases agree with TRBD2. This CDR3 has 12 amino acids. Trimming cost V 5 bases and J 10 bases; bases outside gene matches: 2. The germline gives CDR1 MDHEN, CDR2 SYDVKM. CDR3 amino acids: CASSVAGGEQFF. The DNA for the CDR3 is TGTGCCAGCAGTGTAGCGGGGGGAGAGCAGTTCTTC.

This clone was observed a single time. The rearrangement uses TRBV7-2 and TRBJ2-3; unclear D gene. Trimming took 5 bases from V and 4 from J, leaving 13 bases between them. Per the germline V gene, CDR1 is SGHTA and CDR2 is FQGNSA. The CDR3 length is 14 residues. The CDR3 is CASSPRPLPDTQYF. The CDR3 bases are TGTGCCAGCAGCCCGCGCCCCCTCCCAGATACGCAGTATTTT. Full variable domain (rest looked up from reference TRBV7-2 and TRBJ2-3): GAGVSQSPSNKVTEKGKDVELRCDPISGHTALYWYRQSLGQGLEFLIYFQGNSAPDKSGLPSDRFSAERTGGSVSTLTIQRTQQEDSAVYLCASSPRPLPDTQYFGPGTRLTVL.

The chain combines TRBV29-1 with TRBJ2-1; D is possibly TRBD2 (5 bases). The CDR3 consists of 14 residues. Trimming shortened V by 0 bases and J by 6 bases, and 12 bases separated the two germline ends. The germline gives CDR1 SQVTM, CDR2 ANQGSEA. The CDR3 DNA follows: TGCAGCGTTGAAGATGGTGAGGGAATCAATGAGCAGTTCTTC. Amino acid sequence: CSVEDGEGINEQFF.

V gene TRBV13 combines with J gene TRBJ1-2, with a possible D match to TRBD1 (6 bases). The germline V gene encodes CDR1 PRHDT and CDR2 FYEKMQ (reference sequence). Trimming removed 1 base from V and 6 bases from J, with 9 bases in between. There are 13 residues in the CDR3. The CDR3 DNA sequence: TGTGCCAGCAGCTTAGCAGGGGTGGATGGCTACACCTTC. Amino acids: CASSLAGVDGYTF.

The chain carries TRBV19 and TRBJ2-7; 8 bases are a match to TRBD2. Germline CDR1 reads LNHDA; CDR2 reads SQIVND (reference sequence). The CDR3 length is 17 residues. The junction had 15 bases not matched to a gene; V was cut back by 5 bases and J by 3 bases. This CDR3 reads CASSALLAAPSLYEQYF. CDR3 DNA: TGTGCCAGTAGTGCGTTACTAGCGGCCCCCTCCCTCTACGAGCAGTACTTC.

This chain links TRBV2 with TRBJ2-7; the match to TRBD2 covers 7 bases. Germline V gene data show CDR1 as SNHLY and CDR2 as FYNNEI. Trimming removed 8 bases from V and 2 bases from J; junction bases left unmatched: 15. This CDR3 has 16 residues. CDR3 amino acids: CASGRFQREPPYEQYF. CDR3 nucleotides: TGTGCCAGCGGGAGGTTCCAGCGGGAACCCCCCTACGAGCAGTACTTC.